This T cell receptor beta chain was observed in a study of shared clonotypes between healthy human individuals. Study-level findings and limits: With few donors, the genetic and exposure-history diversity represented was limited. Naive CD4 clonotypes were shared across a few donors at 5% to 6%.

Here immunoSEQ multiplex PCR was the method, and the copy in TCRdb shows in-frame clones only, minus some. This table has around 690,000 clones, 90% appearing once. Combination of CD45RO+ cells with CCR7-negative CD45RA+ TemRA cells was used for CD8 memory. Germline-derived CDR1 and CDR2 are MGHDK and SYGVNS. The length of the CDR3 is 16 residues. J gave up 2 bases and V 5 bases, and 10 bases lay outside the gene matches. A note on this clone: Antigen specificity is unknown.

The sequenced sample consisted of memory CD8+ T cells from PBMCs. Documented subset: CD45RO+ cells pooled with CCR7-negative TemRA cells. The chain has TRBV25-1 and TRBJ2-3, with 7 bases aligning to TRBD1. This sequence was found in a man aged 18 to 30 in good health. Some clones in this sample may be carry-over from other donors' samples. The CDR3 is CASSSAPDRATDTQYF. The DNA for the CDR3 is TGTGCCAGCAGTTCCGCCCCCGACAGGGCCACAGATACGCAGTATTTT.